The clone carrying this T cell receptor (beta chain) has ten or more counts. Authors' analysis steps: For papillary thyroid cancer, a distant-metastasis classifier was constructed from CDR3 differences observed across clinicopathological groups. TCRdb re-analyzed the PCR reads through MiXCR. In this record, the V and J calls reflect TCRdb's handling and not the investigators' own analysis. This table has 27,000 or so clones, around a quarter appearing once. There were no patients who had received any treatment before thyroid surgery. CDR3 length: 15 amino acids. Germline CDR1 SGHRS, CDR2 YFSETQ. V shed 5 bases and J shed 0 bases, with 13 bases lying between them. This sample is part of a study of metastatic and nonmetastatic thyroid tumors.

The TCR comes from a female donor with papillary thyroid cancer or a benign thyroid nodule (not recorded which). Some clones in this sample may be carry-over from other donors' samples. The chain has TRBV5-1 and TRBJ2-3; D ambiguous. Sequencing used blood. Here the CDR3 DNA reads TGCGCCAGCAGGTCGGACGGGTCTAGCACAGATACGCAGTATTTT. Encoded protein: CASRSDGSSTDTQYF.